This record concerns one T cell receptor beta chain sequence. TCRdb keeps only in-frame clones here, not all; method: immunoSEQ multiplex PCR. The data show 20,000 to 25,000 clones, with more than 75% seen just once and approximately 23% held by the top ten. This sample was included in a study of PD-1 blockade in classical Hodgkin lymphoma. V gave up 5 bases and J gave up 4 bases; unmatched junction bases: 7. Germline-derived CDR1 and CDR2 are MDHEN and SYDVKM. The CDR3 consists of 15 residues. The time point: cycle 4 day 1 (C4D1), after 6 weeks of nivolumab. With no exception, relapse followed autologous stem cell transplantation in all patients, and brentuximab vedotin exposure varied.

The sample was peripheral blood mononuclear cells (PBMCs), taken before the fourth cycle of nivolumab. The chain carries TRBV28 and TRBJ2-2; 7 positions agree with TRBD1. The sequence came from a human donor with classical Hodgkin lymphoma. The CDR3 region is CASSPPRQGTGELFF. The CDR3 nucleotides read TGTGCCAGCAGTCCACCACGACAGGGCACCGGGGAGCTGTTTTTT.